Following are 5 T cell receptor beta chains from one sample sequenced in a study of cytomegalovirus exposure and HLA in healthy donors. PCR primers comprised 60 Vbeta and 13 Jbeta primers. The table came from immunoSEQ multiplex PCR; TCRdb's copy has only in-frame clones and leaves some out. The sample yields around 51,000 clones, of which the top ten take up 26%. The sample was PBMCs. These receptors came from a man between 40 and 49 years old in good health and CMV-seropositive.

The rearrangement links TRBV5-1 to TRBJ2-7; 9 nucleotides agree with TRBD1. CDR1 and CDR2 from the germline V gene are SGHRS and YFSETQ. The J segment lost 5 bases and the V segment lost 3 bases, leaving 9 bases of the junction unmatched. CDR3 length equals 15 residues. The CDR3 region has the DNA TGCGCCAGCAGCTCACAGGGACAGGGAGTCAACGAGCAGTACTTC. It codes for CASSSQGQGVNEQYF.

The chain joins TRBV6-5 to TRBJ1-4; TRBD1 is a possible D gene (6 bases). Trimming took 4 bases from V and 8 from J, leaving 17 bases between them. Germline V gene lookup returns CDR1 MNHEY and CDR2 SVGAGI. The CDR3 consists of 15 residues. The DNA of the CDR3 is TGTGCCAGCAGTTCCGAAGGGAGGGGGGGGGAAAAACTGTTTTTT. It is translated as CASSSEGRGGEKLFF.

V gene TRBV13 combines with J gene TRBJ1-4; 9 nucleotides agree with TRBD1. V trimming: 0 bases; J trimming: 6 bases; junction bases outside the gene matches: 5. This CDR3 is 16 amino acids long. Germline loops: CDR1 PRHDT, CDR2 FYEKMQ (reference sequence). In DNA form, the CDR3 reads TGTGCCAGCAGCTTAGGAAGCTGGACAGGGGATGAAAAACTGTTTTTT. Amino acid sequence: CASSLGSWTGDEKLFF.

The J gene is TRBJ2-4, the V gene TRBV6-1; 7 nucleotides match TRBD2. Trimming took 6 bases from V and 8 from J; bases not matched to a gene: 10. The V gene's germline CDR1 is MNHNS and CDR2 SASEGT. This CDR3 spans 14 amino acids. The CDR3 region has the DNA TGTGCCAGCAGACTACAAGGGGCGGGGGACATTCAGTACTTC. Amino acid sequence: CASRLQGAGDIQYF.

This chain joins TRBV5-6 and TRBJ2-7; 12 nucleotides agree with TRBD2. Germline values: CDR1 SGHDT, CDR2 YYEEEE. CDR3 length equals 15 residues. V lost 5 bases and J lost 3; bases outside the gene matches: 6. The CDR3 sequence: CASRSLAGGLYEQYF. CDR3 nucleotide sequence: TGTGCCAGCAGATCACTAGCGGGAGGACTCTACGAGCAGTACTTC.